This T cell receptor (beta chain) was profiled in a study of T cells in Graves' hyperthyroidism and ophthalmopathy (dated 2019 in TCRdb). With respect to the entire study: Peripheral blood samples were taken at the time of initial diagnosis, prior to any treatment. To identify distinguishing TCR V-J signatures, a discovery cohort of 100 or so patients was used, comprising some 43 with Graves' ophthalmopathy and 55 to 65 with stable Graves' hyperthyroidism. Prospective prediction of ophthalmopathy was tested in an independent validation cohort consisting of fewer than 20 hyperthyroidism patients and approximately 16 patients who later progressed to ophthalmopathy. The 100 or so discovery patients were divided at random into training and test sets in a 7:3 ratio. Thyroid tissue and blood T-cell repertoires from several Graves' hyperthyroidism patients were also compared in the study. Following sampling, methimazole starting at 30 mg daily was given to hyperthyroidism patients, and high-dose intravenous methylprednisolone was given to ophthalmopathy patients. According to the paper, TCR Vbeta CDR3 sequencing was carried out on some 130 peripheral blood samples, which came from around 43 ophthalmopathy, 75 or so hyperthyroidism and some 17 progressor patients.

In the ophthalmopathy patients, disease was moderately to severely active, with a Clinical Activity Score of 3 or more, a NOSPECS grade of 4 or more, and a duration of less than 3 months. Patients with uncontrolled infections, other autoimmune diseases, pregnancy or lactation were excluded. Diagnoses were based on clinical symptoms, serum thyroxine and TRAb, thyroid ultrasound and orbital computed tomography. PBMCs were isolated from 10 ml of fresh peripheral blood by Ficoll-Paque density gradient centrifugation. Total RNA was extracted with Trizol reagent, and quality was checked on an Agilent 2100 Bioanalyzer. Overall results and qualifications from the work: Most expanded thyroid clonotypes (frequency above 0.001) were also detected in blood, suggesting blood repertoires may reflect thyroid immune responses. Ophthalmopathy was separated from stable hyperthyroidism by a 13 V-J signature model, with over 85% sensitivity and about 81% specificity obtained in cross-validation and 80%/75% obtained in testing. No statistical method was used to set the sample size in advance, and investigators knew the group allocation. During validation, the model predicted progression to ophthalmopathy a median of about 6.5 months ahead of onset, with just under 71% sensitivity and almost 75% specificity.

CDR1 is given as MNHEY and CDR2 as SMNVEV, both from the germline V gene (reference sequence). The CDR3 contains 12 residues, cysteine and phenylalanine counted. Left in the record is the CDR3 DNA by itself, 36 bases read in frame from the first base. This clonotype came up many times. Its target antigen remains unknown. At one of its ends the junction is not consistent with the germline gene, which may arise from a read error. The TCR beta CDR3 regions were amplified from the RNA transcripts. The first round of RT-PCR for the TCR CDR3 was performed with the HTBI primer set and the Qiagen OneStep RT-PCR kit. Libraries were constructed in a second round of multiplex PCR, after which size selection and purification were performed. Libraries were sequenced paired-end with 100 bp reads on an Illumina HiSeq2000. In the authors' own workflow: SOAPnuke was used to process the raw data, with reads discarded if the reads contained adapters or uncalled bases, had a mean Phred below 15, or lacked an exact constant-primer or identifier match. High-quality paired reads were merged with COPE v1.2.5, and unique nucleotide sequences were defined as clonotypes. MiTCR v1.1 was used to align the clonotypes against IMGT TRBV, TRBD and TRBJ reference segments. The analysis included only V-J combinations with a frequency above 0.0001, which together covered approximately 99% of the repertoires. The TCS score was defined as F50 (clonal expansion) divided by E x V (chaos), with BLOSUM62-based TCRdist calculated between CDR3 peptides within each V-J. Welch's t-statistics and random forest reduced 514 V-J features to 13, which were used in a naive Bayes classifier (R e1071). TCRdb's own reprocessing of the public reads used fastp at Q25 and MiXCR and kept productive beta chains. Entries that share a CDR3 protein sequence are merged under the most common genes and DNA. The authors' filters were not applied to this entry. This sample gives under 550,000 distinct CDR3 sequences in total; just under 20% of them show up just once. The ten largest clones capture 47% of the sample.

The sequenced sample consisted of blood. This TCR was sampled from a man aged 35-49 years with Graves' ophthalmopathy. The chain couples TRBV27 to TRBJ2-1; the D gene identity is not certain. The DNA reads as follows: TGCGCCAGCAGCTTATTGGGCAATGAGCAGTTCTTC. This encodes CASSLLGNEQFF.